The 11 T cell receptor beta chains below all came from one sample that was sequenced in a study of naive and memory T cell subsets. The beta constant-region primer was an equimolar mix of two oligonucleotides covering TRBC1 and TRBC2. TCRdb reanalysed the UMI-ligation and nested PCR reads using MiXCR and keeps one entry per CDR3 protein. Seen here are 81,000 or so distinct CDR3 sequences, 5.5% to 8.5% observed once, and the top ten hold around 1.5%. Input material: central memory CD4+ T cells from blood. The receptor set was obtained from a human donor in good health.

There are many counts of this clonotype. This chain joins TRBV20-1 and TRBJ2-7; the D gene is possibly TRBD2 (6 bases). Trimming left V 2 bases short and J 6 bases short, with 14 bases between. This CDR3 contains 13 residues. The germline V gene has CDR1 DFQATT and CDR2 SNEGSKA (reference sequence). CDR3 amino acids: CSARPRGSGEQYF. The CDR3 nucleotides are TGCAGTGCTAGACCCCGGGGTAGCGGCGAGCAGTACTTC.

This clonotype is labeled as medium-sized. The DNA for the CDR3 is TGTGCCAGCAGCAATGGAAACACCATATATTTT. Protein sequence: CASSNGNTIYF. The chain has TRBV7-2 and TRBJ1-3; D is ambiguous. This CDR3 has 11 residues. V was trimmed by 5 bases and J by 3 bases, leaving 2 bases between them. Germline V CDR1 and CDR2: SGHTA, FQGNSA. The full variable domain, its missing parts supplied by reference TRBV7-2 and TRBJ1-3, is GAGVSQSPSNKVTEKGKDVELRCDPISGHTALYWYRQSLGQGLEFLIYFQGNSAPDKSGLPSDRFSAERTGGSVSTLTIQRTQQEDSAVYLCASSNGNTIYFGEGSWLTVV.

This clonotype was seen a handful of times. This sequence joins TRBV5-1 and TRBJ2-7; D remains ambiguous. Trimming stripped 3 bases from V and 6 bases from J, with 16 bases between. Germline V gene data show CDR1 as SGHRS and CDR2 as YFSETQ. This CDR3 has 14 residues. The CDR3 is CASSSGLPGVEQYF. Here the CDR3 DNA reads TGCGCCAGCAGCTCCGGGCTCCCCGGCGTCGAGCAGTACTTC.

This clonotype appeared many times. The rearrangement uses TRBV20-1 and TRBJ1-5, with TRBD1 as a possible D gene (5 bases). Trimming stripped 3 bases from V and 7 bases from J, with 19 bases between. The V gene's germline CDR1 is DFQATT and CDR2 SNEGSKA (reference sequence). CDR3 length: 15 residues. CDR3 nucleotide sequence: TGCAGTGCTAGTGTGGGGCAGGGAGGGAGGCAGCCCCAGCATTTT. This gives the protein CSASVGQGGRQPQHF.

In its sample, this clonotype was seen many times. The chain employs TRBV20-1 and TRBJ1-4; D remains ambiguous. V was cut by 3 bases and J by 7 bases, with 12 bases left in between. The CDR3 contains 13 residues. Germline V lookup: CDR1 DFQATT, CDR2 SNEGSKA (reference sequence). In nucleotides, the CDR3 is TGCAGTGCTAGTAACAGAGTGGTTGAAAAACTGTTTTTT. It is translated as CSASNRVVEKLFF.

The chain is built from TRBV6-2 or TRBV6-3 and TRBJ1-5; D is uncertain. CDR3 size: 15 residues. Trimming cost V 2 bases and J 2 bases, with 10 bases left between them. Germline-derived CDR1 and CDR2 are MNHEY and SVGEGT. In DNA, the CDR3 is TGTGCCAGCAGTTACGTATCGTCAGGCAATCAGCCCCAGCATTTT. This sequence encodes CASSYVSSGNQPQHF.

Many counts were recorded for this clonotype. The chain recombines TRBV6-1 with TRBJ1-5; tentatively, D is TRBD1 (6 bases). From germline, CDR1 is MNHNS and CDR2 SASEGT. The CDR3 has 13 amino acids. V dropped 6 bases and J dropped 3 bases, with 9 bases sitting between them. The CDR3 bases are TGTGCCAGCAGGAGGGGGTACAATCAGCCCCAGCATTTT. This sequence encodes CASRRGYNQPQHF.

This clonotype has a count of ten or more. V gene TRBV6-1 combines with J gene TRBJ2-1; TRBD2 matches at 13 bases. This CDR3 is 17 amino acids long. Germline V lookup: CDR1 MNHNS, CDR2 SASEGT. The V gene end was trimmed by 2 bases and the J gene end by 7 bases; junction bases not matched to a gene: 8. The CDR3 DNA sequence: TGTGCCAGCAGTGAAAGGGGGGGACTAGCGGGACGGAATGAGCAGTTCTTC. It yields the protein CASSERGGLAGRNEQFF.

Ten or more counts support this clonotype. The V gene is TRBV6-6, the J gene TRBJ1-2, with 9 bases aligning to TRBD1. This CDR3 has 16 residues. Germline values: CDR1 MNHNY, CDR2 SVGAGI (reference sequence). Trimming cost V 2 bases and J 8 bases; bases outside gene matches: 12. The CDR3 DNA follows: TGTGCCAGCAGTTACGGGAGCGGGACAGGGTGGTTCGGCTACACCTTC. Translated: CASSYGSGTGWFGYTF.

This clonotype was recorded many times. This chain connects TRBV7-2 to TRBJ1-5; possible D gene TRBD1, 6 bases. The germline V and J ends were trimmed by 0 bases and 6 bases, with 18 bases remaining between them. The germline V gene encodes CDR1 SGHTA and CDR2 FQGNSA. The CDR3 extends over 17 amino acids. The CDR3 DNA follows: TGTGCCAGCAGCTTAGCAGGGGGGATGTCCTCTGCTCAGCCCCAGCATTTT. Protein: CASSLAGGMSSAQPQHF.

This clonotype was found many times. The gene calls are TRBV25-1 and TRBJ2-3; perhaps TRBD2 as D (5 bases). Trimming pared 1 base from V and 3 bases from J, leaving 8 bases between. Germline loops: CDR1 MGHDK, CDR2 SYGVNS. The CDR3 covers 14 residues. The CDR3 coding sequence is TGTGCCAGCAGTGAATTGAGAGGGACAGATACGCAGTATTTT. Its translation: CASSELRGTDTQYF.